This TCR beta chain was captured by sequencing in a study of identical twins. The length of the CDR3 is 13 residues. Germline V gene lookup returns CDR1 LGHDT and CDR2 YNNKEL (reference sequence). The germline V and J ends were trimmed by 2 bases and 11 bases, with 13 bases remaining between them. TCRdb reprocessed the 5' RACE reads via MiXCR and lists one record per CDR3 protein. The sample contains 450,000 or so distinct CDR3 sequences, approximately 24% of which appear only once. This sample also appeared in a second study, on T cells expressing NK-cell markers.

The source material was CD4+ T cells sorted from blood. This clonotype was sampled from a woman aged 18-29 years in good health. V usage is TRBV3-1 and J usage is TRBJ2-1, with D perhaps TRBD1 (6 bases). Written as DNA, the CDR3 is TGTGCCAGCAGCCAAAAAGCCGGGACAAAGCAGTTCTTC. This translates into CASSQKAGTKQFF.